Listed below are T cell receptor beta chains from one sample, sequenced in a study of T-cell reconstitution after alpha-beta-depleted transplantation in children. A single record per CDR3 protein comes from TCRdb applying MiXCR to the PCR reads. The data show 98,000 or so distinct CDR3 sequences, with under 25% seen just once and 20% to 25% held by the top ten. Sequencing used PBMCs, obtained before TCRalphabeta/CD19-depleted stem cell transplant. Receptors originate from a boy younger than 10 with acute lymphoblastic leukemia, due to receive a stem cell transplant. The CDR3 runs from the conserved cysteine through the conserved F or W. A D gene is named only where the DNA matches it firmly. Some rows have no size entry. The others give once, few or many, or a class for an expanded clone.

V	J	D	size	CDR3	DNA
TRBV12-3/TRBV12-4	TRBJ2-7	.	few	CASRGNPYEQYF	TGTGCCAGCCGGGGCAACCCCTACGAGCAGTACTTC
TRBV27	TRBJ2-7	.	.	CASSLNAAGPYEQYF	TGTGCCAGCAGTTTAAACGCGGCAGGGCCCTACGAGCAGTACTTC
TRBV14	TRBJ2-5	.	few	CASSRLPRGETQYF	TGTGCCAGCAGCCGGTTACCCCGTGGGGAGACCCAGTACTTC
TRBV5-6	TRBJ2-4	.	many	CASSLGNVGVNIQYF	TGTGCCAGCAGCTTGGGCAACGTGGGGGTAAACATTCAGTACTTC
TRBV15	TRBJ2-5	.	.	CATSRDTGRTQYF	TGTGCCACCAGCAGAGATACGGGCAGGACCCAGTACTTC
TRBV5-1	TRBJ2-2	.	.	CASSLVMNTGELFF	TGCGCCAGCAGCTTGGTGATGAACACCGGGGAGCTGTTTTTT
TRBV3-1	TRBJ2-1	.	.	CASSGARGQNNEQFF	TGTGCCAGCAGCGGGGCGAGGGGCCAGAACAATGAGCAGTTCTTC
TRBV9	TRBJ2-5	.	.	CASSVGVLQETQYF	TGTGCCAGCAGCGTGGGAGTCCTCCAAGAGACCCAGTACTTC
TRBV27	TRBJ2-7	TRBD1	.	CASSPGQASSYEQYF	TGTGCCAGCAGTCCCGGACAGGCATCGTCCTACGAGCAGTACTTC
TRBV6-1	TRBJ2-5	TRBD2	.	CASSRLAERQETQYF	TGTGCCAGCAGCCGACTAGCGGAGCGTCAAGAGACCCAGTACTTC
TRBV29-1	TRBJ1-4	.	few	CSVEDRGGGDEKLFF	TGCAGCGTTGAAGATAGAGGAGGCGGTGATGAAAAACTGTTTTTT
TRBV5-5	TRBJ2-7	TRBD2	medium-sized	CASSPIAGPPYEQYF	TGTGCCAGCAGCCCGATAGCGGGACCCCCCTACGAGCAGTACTTC